This TCR beta chain came from a study of T cells after yellow fever vaccination (dated by TCRdb to between 2017 and 2020). Background on the whole study: The SMART-Seq v4 Ultra Low Input RNA kit was used to prepare libraries from fractions with low cell numbers. Two healthy male donors, one aged 18 to 29 and one aged 30 to 40 years, made up the cohort. To track T-cell clones before and after primary and booster YFV17D yellow fever vaccination, bulk TCR alpha and beta repertoires were sequenced longitudinally. Bulk PBMC replicates and cell subsets were isolated from blood drawn at multiple timepoints before and after both primary and secondary immunization. Overall study outcomes, separate from this receptor: A small share of clonotypes occurred in both CD4 and CD8 compartments, likely arising from convergent recombination. Most clones expanded after primary vaccination were re-detected after the booster (just under 97% of CD4 and roughly 85% of CD8), suggesting broad memory maintenance. Because the study included only a couple of donors, the extent to which the findings can be generalized is limited. Compared with the primary T-cell response, the secondary T-cell response was weaker but faster, peaking on day 5 rather than day 15. FACS-sorted repertoires could contain abundant contaminating clonotypes from the bulk population, so computational filtering was required.

The germline V gene provides CDR1 SQVTM and CDR2 ANQGSEA. Its CDR3 holds 13 amino acids, cysteine through phenylalanine. Of the read, only the CDR3 DNA is kept; its 39 bases are in frame from base 1. Trimming takes 6 bases off V and 4 bases off J; junction bases not matched to a gene: 7. The treatment or condition label on this specimen signifies: live attenuated yellow fever vaccine strain. Two biological replicates of bulk PBMCs were collected at each blood-draw timepoint. A standard Ficoll-Paque protocol was used to isolate PBMCs from peripheral blood. RNA was extracted with TriZol from bulk PBMCs, CD4 and CD8 fractions, and dextramer-positive and dextramer-negative fractions. This clonotype was counted at least ten times. Its antigen has not been determined. No quality values exist for individual bases; no much larger clone is one base distant. TCRdb names Illumina NovaSeq 6000 as the instrument used. TCR cDNA was made using 5'RACE template switching, a step that added a universal primer site and unique molecular identifiers. Priming of cDNA synthesis was performed from both the TCR alpha and TCR beta constant segments. Two PCR steps were used to amplify libraries, with sample barcodes and sequencing adapters being added in the second step. Libraries were sequenced on Illumina HiSeq 2500 (2x100 bp) or NovaSeq (2x150 bp). For the original study's pipeline: MIGEC was used to demultiplex reads and collapse the reads into UMI consensus sequences, and MiXCR was used for V(D)J alignment. Vaccine-responding clonotypes were identified with edgeR using replicate PBMC samples, with FDR below 0.01 and a log2 fold change above 5 up to day 15 being required. Each bulk clonotype received a CD4 or CD8 identity based on whether the sequenced CD4 or CD8 repertoire contained that clonotype at higher abundance. Starting from the raw public reads, TCRdb applied fastp trimming at Q25, assembled clones with MiXCR and retained in-frame beta chains. For every CDR3 protein sequence, its rows merge into one entry that carries the most common genes and DNA. These V and J calls are TCRdb output, not the study's own analysis. This sample is represented by about 310,000 distinct CDR3 sequences; around 4% of them were singletons. 23% of the sample is taken by the ten largest.

The clonotype was recovered from a man between 18 and 29 years old who received the YFV17D yellow fever vaccine. This receptor chain uses TRBV29-1 and TRBJ1-1; the junction holds 8 bases that match TRBD1. The material was PBMCs, obtained on the day of the yellow fever booster vaccination. The base sequence is TGCAGCGTCGTGGACAGGGTGGGCACTGAAGCTTTCTTT. Translated, it gives CSVVDRVGTEAFF.